This record concerns one T cell receptor (beta chain) sequence. CDR1 is SGHTA, CDR2 FQGNSA, per germline. The CDR3 contains 15 residues. Trimming removed 3 bases from V and 8 bases from J; junction bases left unmatched: 6. Per the study methods: For nucleated cells, counts were estimated from reference gene primer amplification. The assay was immunoSEQ multiplex PCR, and TCRdb's table has in-frame clones only and misses some. V and J calls plus clone size are reproduced from that table; the DNA served to infer D and trimming. This sample has hundreds of thousands of clones, with approximately 80% found just once. The source of the sample is a study of blood T cell repertoires in COVID-19. About the research overall: Samples taken during acute and convalescent COVID-19 were collected in the United States, Italy and Spain. The analysed material was cDNA or gDNA that came from T cells, B-cell-depleted T cells, or PBMCs.

Sequencing was done on a sample of PBMCs or T cells enriched from blood (not recorded which). The receptor was derived from a man aged 30 to 45 with acute COVID-19. V usage is TRBV7-2 and J usage is TRBJ2-3, with 12 bases aligning to TRBD2. The CDR3 spells CASSLSSGGASTQYF. The DNA of the CDR3 is TGTGCCAGCAGCTTGTCTAGCGGGGGGGCGAGTACGCAGTATTTT. Combining the CDR3 with reference TRBV7-2 and TRBJ2-3 gives the whole variable domain GAGVSQSPSNKVTEKGKDVELRCDPISGHTALYWYRQSLGQGLEFLIYFQGNSAPDKSGLPSDRFSAERTGGSVSTLTIQRTQQEDSAVYLCASSLSSGGASTQYFGPGTRLTVL.